Below, 12 T cell receptor beta chains from the same sample are listed, as sequenced in a study of monozygotic twins with inflammatory bowel disease. One entry per CDR3 protein, without DNA, is what TCRdb gives after re-calling the 5' RACE reads. The sample has about 380,000 distinct CDR3 sequences. The sample comprised blood. All receptors come from a human donor with ulcerative colitis or Crohn's disease, or a healthy co-twin of an affected twin (not recorded which).

The genes are TRBV5-1 and TRBJ1-1; TCRdb proposes TRBD1, but this gene call is untestable without DNA. Germline V gene data show CDR1 as SGHRS and CDR2 as YFSETQ. The CDR3 contains 16 residues. This CDR3 is CASSAGHGSSGPEAFF. Combining the CDR3 with reference TRBV5-1 and TRBJ1-1 gives the whole variable domain KAGVTQTPRYLIKTRGQQVTLSCSPISGHRSVSWYQQTPGQGLQFLFEYFSETQRNKGNFPGRFSGRQFSNSRSEMNVSTLELGDSALYLCASSAGHGSSGPEAFFGQGTRLTVV.

The chain recombines TRBV5-1 with TRBJ2-7; TCRdb outputs TRBD1, but without DNA this stays unchecked. The CDR3 spans 18 residues. From germline, CDR1 is SGHRS and CDR2 YFSETQ. CDR3 sequence reads: CASSPGLPQTLSSYEQYF.

The rearrangement joins TRBV6-2 or TRBV6-3 to TRBJ1-1; TCRdb returns TRBD1, unconfirmable since there is no DNA. CDR3 length: 15 amino acids. Germline V gene sequence: CDR1 MNHEY, CDR2 SVGEGT. Here the CDR3 reads CASSPGGSWHTEAFF.

V is TRBV3-1 and J is TRBJ1-1; TCRdb names TRBD1, which stays unverified in the absence of DNA. The CDR3 runs 17 residues. CDR1 LGHDT and CDR2 YNNKEL come from the germline V gene (reference sequence). This CDR3 is CASSPGTAPTINTEAFF. The whole variable domain, remainder taken from reference TRBV3-1 and TRBJ1-1, is DTAVSQTPKYLVTQMGNDKSIKCEQNLGHDTMYWYKQDSKKFLKIMFSYNNKELIINETVPNRFSPKSPDKAHLNLHINSLELGDSAVYFCASSPGTAPTINTEAFFGQGTRLTVV.

The chain combines TRBV4-3 with TRBJ2-5; no DNA is available, so the TRBD1 call from TCRdb remains unchecked. Germline loops: CDR1 LGHNA, CDR2 YSLEER. CDR3 size: 15 residues. The CDR3 spells CASSRRGATQETQYF.

This chain joins TRBV28 and TRBJ2-7; TCRdb's D gene call, TRBD1, goes unchecked for lack of DNA. CDR1 is MDHEN, CDR2 SYDVKM, per germline. The CDR3 contains 14 residues. CDR3: CASSLTRGGSEQYF.

The chain has TRBV28 and TRBJ2-7; TCRdb designates TRBD2, a call that cannot be tested without DNA. This CDR3 spans 15 amino acids. CDR1 MDHEN and CDR2 SYDVKM come from the germline V gene. This CDR3 reads CASSLAGGPLYEQYF.

The chain is built from TRBV9 and TRBJ2-5; the D gene TCRdb calls, TRBD1, cannot be checked with no DNA. The CDR3 contains 15 residues. The germline V gene has CDR1 SGDLS and CDR2 YYNGEE. CDR3 region: CASSISGTEPQTQYF. The whole variable domain, remainder taken from reference TRBV9 and TRBJ2-5, is DSGVTQTPKHLITATGQRVTLRCSPRSGDLSVYWYQQSLDQGLQFLIQYYNGEERAKGNILERFSAQQFPDLHSELNLSSLELGDSALYFCASSISGTEPQTQYFGPGTRLLVL.

V is TRBV3-1 and J is TRBJ2-3; TCRdb's assignment of TRBD2 cannot be checked, as there is no DNA. The V gene's germline CDR1 is LGHDT and CDR2 YNNKEL (reference sequence). CDR3 length equals 16 residues. The CDR3 loop reads CASSQGPAGGGDTQYF.

V and J are TRBV7-9 and TRBJ2-6; TCRdb's assignment of TRBD1 cannot be checked, as there is no DNA. CDR3 length equals 17 residues. Per the germline V gene, CDR1 is SEHNR and CDR2 is FQNEAQ (reference sequence). The CDR3: CASSPGRVSTGANVLTF.

The chain is built from TRBV3-1 and TRBJ1-1. The CDR3 contains 14 residues. Germline V CDR1 and CDR2: LGHDT, YNNKEL (reference sequence). The chain's CDR3 is CASSQSSWNTEAFF.

The chain recombines TRBV12-3 or TRBV12-4 with TRBJ1-5; without DNA, the TCRdb call of TRBD1 cannot be checked. The CDR3 has 15 residues. This CDR3 is CASSFWTEGNQPQHF.